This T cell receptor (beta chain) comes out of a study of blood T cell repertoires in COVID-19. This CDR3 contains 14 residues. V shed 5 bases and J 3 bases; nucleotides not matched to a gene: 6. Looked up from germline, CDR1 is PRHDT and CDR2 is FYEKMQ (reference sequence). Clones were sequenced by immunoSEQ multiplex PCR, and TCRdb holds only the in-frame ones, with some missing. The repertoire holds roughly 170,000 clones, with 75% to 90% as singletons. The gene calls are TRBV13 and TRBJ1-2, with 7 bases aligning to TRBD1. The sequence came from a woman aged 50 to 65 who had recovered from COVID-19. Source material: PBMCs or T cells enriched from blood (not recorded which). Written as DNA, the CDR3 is TGTGCCAGCAGCAACAGGGGCGGAGACTATGGCTACACCTTC. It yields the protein CASSNRGGDYGYTF. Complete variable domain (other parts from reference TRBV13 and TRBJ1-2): AAGVIQSPRHLIKEKRETATLKCYPIPRHDTVYWYQQGPGQDPQFLISFYEKMQSDKGSIPDRFSAQQFSDYHSELNMSSLELGDSALYFCASSNRGGDYGYTFGSGTRLTVV.